These 20 T cell receptor beta chains came from one sample sequenced in a study of blood T cell repertoires in COVID-19. TCRdb keeps only in-frame clones here, not all; method: immunoSEQ multiplex PCR. In the table there are about 140,000 clones, approximately 86% of which are singletons. Specimen: peripheral blood. These receptors all stem from a human donor in a cohort sampled during active COVID-19.

This chain connects TRBV12-3 or TRBV12-4 to TRBJ2-5; D is possibly TRBD1 (6 bases). Deletions cut 6 bases from V and 5 bases from J, with 13 bases between. The CDR3 contains 13 residues. CDR3 in DNA: TGTGCCAGCAGGGCTACAGGGACGGAGACCCAGTACTTC. It encodes CASRATGTETQYF.

This clone showed up just once. This rearrangement joins TRBV4-1 to TRBJ2-2; 7 bases are shared with TRBD2. Germline V gene data show CDR1 as MGHRA and CDR2 as YSYEKL. The CDR3 runs to 18 residues. The V gene end was trimmed by 0 bases and the J gene end by 3 bases; junction bases not matched to a gene: 10. CDR3 sequence: CASSQDAFGLVYTGELFF. The CDR3 nucleotides are TGCGCCAGCAGCCAAGATGCGTTCGGACTAGTTTACACCGGGGAGCTGTTTTTT.

This clone was observed at least ten times. This chain joins TRBV6-5 and TRBJ1-5; D not resolved. The CDR3 is 13 residues long. Germline-derived CDR1 and CDR2 are MNHEY and SVGAGI. Trimming shortened V by 2 bases and J by 6 bases, and 8 bases separated the two germline ends. CDR3 protein: CASSYREGQPQHF. CDR3 bases: TGTGCCAGCAGTTACCGGGAGGGTCAGCCCCAGCATTTT.

The chain couples TRBV15 to TRBJ1-3; 8 nucleotides agree with TRBD1. V lost 1 base to trimming and J lost 4 bases; unmatched junction nucleotides: 3. Germline V CDR1 and CDR2: LNHNV, YYDKDF (reference sequence). The CDR3 is made up of 15 amino acids. The CDR3 region is CATSRGTGRGNTIYF. CDR3 nucleotides: TGTGCCACCAGCAGAGGGACAGGGCGCGGAAACACCATATATTTT. Based on the CDR3 plus reference TRBV15 and TRBJ1-3, the full variable domain is DAMVIQNPRYQVTQFGKPVTLSCSQTLNHNVMYWYQQKSSQAPKLLFHYYDKDFNNEADTPDNFQSRRPNTSFCFLDIRSPGLGDTAMYLCATSRGTGRGNTIYFGEGSWLTVV.

The genes are TRBV2 and TRBJ1-2; 8 bases are shared with TRBD1. This CDR3 is 13 amino acids long. CDR1 is SNHLY, CDR2 FYNNEI, per germline. V lost 6 bases, J lost 7 bases, and 7 bases stayed unmatched. The CDR3 loop reads CASRDTGGPGYTF. CDR3 DNA sequence: TGTGCCAGCAGGGATACAGGGGGGCCTGGCTACACCTTC.

This clone was seen only once. The chain uses TRBV7-2 and TRBJ1-1, with TRBD1 matching 7 bases. V gave up 5 bases and J gave up 4 bases; unmatched junction bases: 7. Germline values: CDR1 SGHTA, CDR2 FQGNSA. The CDR3 has 14 amino acids. The CDR3 DNA is TGTGCCAGCAGCATAACAGGGGCGGGCACTGAAGCTTTCTTT. This gives the protein CASSITGAGTEAFF. Full variable domain (remainder filled in from reference TRBV7-2 and TRBJ1-1): GAGVSQSPSNKVTEKGKDVELRCDPISGHTALYWYRQSLGQGLEFLIYFQGNSAPDKSGLPSDRFSAERTGGSVSTLTIQRTQQEDSAVYLCASSITGAGTEAFFGQGTRLTVV.

This chain uses TRBV7-9 with TRBJ2-2, with TRBD2 matching 8 bases. This CDR3 has 15 residues. Germline values: CDR1 SEHNR, CDR2 FQNEAQ (reference sequence). V was clipped by 8 bases and J by 1 base; unmatched bases: 6. CDR3 sequence reads: CASPYREGNTGELFF. The CDR3 bases are TGTGCCAGCCCCTACCGGGAGGGGAACACCGGGGAGCTGTTTTTT.

The chain employs TRBV6-1 and TRBJ1-5, with D hard to call. Germline values: CDR1 MNHNS, CDR2 SASEGT. The length of the CDR3 is 15 residues. The V gene lost 2 bases and the J gene lost 0 bases, with 8 bases spanning the gap. CDR3 in DNA: TGTGCCAGCAGTGAAATTCTTGTTAGCAATCAGCCCCAGCATTTT. Translation gives CASSEILVSNQPQHF.

The V gene is TRBV7-6, the J gene TRBJ1-1, with D perhaps matching TRBD1 (6 bases). The CDR3 spans 13 residues. The germline V and J ends were trimmed by 5 bases and 8 bases, with 15 bases remaining between them. Germline V gives CDR1 SGHVS, CDR2 FNYEAQ. The DNA of the CDR3 is TGTGCCAGCAGCCCCGCTCTGGGGGCGGAAGCTTTCTTT. It is translated as CASSPALGAEAFF.

The genes are TRBV11-3 and TRBJ2-7; tentative D call: TRBD1 (6 bases). Trimming stripped 0 bases from V and 5 bases from J, with 11 bases between. The CDR3 has 14 amino acids. Looked up from germline, CDR1 is SGHNT and CDR2 is YENEEA. CDR3 amino acids: CASSLERGWHEQYF. DNA of the CDR3: TGTGCCAGCAGCTTAGAAAGGGGGTGGCACGAGCAGTACTTC.

V and J are TRBV5-6 and TRBJ1-4, with D uncertain. Trimming stripped 0 bases from V and 7 bases from J, with 19 bases between. Germline V gene lookup returns CDR1 SGHDT and CDR2 YYEEEE. The CDR3 totals 17 residues. The CDR3 nucleotides read TGTGCCAGCAGCTTGGCATTCTCCGCTGTTGGGCCTGAAAAACTGTTTTTT. As protein: CASSLAFSAVGPEKLFF.

The chain recombines TRBV24-1 with TRBJ2-1; 8 bases are shared with TRBD2. J was trimmed by 5 bases and V by 6 bases; bases with no gene match: 5. The CDR3 is 14 amino acids. In germline, CDR1 is KGHDR, CDR2 SFDVKD. In DNA, the CDR3 is TGTGCCACCAGTAATAGCGGGACTGACAATGAGCAGTTCTTC. This codes for CATSNSGTDNEQFF.

The chain combines TRBV28 with TRBJ2-7; no clear D. The CDR3 spans 13 residues. The germline gives CDR1 MDHEN, CDR2 SYDVKM. With 3 bases removed from V and 2 bases from J, the gap between germline ends came to 8 bases. In DNA form, the CDR3 reads TGTGCCAGCAGTTTCCGGGTGACCTACGAGCAGTACTTC. Encoded protein: CASSFRVTYEQYF.

The chain couples TRBV6-4 to TRBJ2-1, with D possibly matching TRBD2 (6 bases). Germline V gene lookup returns CDR1 MRHNA and CDR2 SNTAGT. This CDR3 is built from 14 residues. V lost 4 bases, J lost 8 bases, and 15 bases lay in between. The CDR3 is CASSAGDWEDEQFF. The CDR3 DNA reads TGTGCCAGCAGTGCGGGGGACTGGGAGGATGAGCAGTTCTTC.

The rearrangement links TRBV19 to TRBJ2-1, with TRBD2 matching 12 bases. V gave up 4 bases and J gave up 8 bases; unmatched junction bases: 6. The CDR3 is 15 residues long. CDR1 and CDR2 (germline): LNHDA, SQIVND (reference sequence). The CDR3 reads CASSTRLAGVYEQFF. CDR3 bases: TGTGCCAGTAGTACGCGACTAGCGGGAGTGTATGAGCAGTTCTTC.

The chain links TRBV5-4 to TRBJ1-6; D is perhaps TRBD1 (6 bases). This CDR3 region has 16 residues. Germline V CDR1 and CDR2: SGHNT, YYREEE (reference sequence). Trimming pared 0 bases from V and 2 bases from J, leaving 9 bases between. The chain's CDR3 is CASSLGRGAYNSPLHF. The CDR3 DNA is TGTGCCAGCAGCTTGGGCAGGGGCGCCTATAATTCACCCCTCCACTTT.

The V call is TRBV18, the J call TRBJ2-3; D is possibly TRBD2 (5 bases). Germline V gene sequence: CDR1 KGHSH, CDR2 LQKENI. Deletions cut 2 bases from V and 0 bases from J, with 12 bases between. The CDR3 contains 16 residues. CDR3 coding DNA: TGTGCCAGCTCACCAACGGACTCCGCTAGCACAGATACGCAGTATTTT. It yields the protein CASSPTDSASTDTQYF.

The chain uses TRBV5-1 and TRBJ2-5; weak D call: TRBD2 (5 bases). The ends were cut back, 0 bases at V and 4 bases at J, with 10 bases in the middle. This CDR3 comprises 14 residues. Germline V gene data show CDR1 as SGHRS and CDR2 as YFSETQ. This chain's CDR3 is CASSLEGRGETQYF. CDR3 nucleotides: TGCGCCAGCAGCTTGGAAGGACGGGGAGAGACCCAGTACTTC.

This clone was recorded a few times. The CDR3 coding sequence is TGTGCCAGCAGCTCTTATCTTAAATCTGGAAACACCATATATTTT. Protein product: CASSSYLKSGNTIYF. The chain joins TRBV7-2 to TRBJ1-3; D gene ambiguous. CDR3 length: 15 residues. Trimming left V 4 bases short and J 1 base short, with 11 bases between. Germline assignment: CDR1 SGHTA and CDR2 FQGNSA.

This chain uses TRBV6-5 with TRBJ1-1; possibly TRBD1 for D (5 bases). V was cut by 6 bases and J by 1 base, with 15 bases left in between. Germline V gene data show CDR1 as MNHEY and CDR2 as SVGAGI. This CDR3 has 15 amino acids. The CDR3 protein is CASSHGGYGNTEAFF. CDR3 nucleotides: TGTGCCAGCAGCCACGGGGGGTATGGGAACACTGAAGCTTTCTTT.